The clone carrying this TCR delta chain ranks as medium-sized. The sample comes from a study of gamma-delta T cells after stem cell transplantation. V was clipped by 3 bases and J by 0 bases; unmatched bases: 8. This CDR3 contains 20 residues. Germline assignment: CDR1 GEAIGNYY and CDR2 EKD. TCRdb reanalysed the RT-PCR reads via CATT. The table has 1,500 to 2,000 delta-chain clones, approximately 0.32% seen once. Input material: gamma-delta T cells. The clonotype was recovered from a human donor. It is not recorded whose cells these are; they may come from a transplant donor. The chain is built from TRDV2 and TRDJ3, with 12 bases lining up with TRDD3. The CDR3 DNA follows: TGTGCCTGTGACTCCGTACTGGGGGATACAAGCTCCTGGGACACCCGACAGATGTTTTTC. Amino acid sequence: CACDSVLGDTSSWDTRQMFF.